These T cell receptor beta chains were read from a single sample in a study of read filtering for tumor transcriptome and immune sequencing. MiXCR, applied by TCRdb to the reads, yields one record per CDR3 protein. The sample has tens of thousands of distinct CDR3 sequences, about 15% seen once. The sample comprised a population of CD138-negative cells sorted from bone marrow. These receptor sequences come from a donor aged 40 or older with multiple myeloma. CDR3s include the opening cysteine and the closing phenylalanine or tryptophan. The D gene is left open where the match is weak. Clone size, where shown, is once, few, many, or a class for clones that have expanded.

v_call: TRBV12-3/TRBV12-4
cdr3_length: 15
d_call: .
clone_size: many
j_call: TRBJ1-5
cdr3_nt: TGTGCCAGCAGTTTGGTCACAGTCGATAATCAGCCCCAGCATTTT
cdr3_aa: CASSLVTVDNQPQHF

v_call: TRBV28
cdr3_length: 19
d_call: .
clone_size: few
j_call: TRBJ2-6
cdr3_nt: TGTGCCAGCAGTTTGGGTAGAGGGGGGCTTAGCTCTGGGGCCAACGTCCTGACTTTC
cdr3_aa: CASSLGRGGLSSGANVLTF

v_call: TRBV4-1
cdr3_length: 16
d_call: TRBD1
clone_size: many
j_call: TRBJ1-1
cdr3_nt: TGCGCCAGCAGCCAAGAAAACGGACAGGTATATGGTGAAGCTTTCTTT
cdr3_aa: CASSQENGQVYGEAFF

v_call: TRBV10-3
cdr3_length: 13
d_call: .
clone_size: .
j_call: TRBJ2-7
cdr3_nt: TGTGCCATCAGTGGTACCAGGGAAAACGGGCAGTACTTC
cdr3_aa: CAISGTRENGQYF

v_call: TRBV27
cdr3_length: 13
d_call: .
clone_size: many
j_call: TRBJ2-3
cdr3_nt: TGTGCCAGCAGTTGGAAGGGAGTAGATACGCAGTATTTT
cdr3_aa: CASSWKGVDTQYF

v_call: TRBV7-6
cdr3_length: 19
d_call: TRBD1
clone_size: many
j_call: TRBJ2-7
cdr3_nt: TGTGCCAGCAGCTTAGAGAGGGGGTTACAGGGGGCAATCCCCTACGAGCAGTACTTC
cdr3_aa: CASSLERGLQGAIPYEQYF

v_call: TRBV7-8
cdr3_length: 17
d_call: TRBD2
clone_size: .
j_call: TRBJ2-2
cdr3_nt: TGTGCCAGCAGCTTAGTGGGAGCGGGAGCATACACCGGGGAGCTGTTTTTT
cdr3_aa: CASSLVGAGAYTGELFF

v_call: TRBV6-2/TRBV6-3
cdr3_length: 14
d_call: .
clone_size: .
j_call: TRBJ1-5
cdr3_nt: TGTGCCAGCAGTTACGCGGGTAGCGATCAGCCCCAGCATTTT
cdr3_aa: CASSYAGSDQPQHF

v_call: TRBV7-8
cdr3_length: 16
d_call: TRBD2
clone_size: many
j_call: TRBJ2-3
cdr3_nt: TGTGCCAGCAGCTGGACTAGCGGGGCATTCACAGATACGCAGTATTTT
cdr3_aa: CASSWTSGAFTDTQYF

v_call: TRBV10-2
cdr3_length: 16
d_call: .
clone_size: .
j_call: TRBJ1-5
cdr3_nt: TGCGCCAGCAGTGAGCTTGCAAGAAGCAGTAATCAGCCCCAGCATTTT
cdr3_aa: CASSELARSSNQPQHF

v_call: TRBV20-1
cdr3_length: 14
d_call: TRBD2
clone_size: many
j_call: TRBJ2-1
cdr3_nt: TGCAGTGCTTTAGCGGGAGGAGGGTACAATGAGCAGTTCTTC
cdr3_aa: CSALAGGGYNEQFF

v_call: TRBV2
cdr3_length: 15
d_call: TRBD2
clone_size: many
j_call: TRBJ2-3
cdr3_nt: TGTGCCAGCAGTGAAGGGCTAGCGGACACAGATACGCAGTATTTT
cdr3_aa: CASSEGLADTDTQYF

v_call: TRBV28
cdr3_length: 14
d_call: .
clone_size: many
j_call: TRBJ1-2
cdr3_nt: TGTGCCAGCAGTTTAACGCAGTTATCCTCTGGCTACACCTTC
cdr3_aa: CASSLTQLSSGYTF

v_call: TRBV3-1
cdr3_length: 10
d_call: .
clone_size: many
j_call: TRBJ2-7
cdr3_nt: TGTGCCAGCGGCACCTACGAGCAGTACTTC
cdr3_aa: CASGTYEQYF

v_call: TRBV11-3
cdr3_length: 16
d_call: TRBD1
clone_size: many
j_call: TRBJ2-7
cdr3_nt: TGTGCCAGCAGCCTAGGACAGGACGAGGCAGCTTACGAGCAGTACTTC
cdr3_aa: CASSLGQDEAAYEQYF

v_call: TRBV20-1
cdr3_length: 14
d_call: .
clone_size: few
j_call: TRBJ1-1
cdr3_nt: TGCAGTGCTACCTCTGGGGGCGCGGGTACTGAAGCTTTCTTT
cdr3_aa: CSATSGGAGTEAFF

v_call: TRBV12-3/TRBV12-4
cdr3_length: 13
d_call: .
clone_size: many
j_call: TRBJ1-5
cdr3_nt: TGTGCCAGCAGTTTACGGGGAGATCAGCCCCAGCATTTT
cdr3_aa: CASSLRGDQPQHF

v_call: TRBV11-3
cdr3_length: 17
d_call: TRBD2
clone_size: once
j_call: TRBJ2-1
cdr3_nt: TGTGCCAGCAGCTCGGGGGGGCTAGCGGGGAAGATCCATGAGCAGTTCTTC
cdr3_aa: CASSSGGLAGKIHEQFF

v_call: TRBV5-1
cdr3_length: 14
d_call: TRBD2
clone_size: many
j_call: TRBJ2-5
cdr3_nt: TGCGCCAGCAGCTCGGGACTAGGGGTGGAGACCCAGTACTTC
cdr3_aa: CASSSGLGVETQYF

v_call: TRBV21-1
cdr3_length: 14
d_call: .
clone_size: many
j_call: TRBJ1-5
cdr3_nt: TGTGCCAGCGTCGACAGGGGGCGAAGTCAGCCCCAGCATTTT
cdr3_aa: CASVDRGRSQPQHF

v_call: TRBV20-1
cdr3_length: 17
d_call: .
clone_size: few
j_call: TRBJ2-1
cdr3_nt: TGCAGTGCTAGAGATTTCTTGTCACTAGTAGGATCCGGTGAGCAGTTCTTC
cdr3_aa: CSARDFLSLVGSGEQFF

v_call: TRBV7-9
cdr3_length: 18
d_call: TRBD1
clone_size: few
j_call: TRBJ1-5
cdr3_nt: TGTGCCAGCAGCCAATACGGGGGACAGGGAGGATACGGTCAGCCCCAGCATTTT
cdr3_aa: CASSQYGGQGGYGQPQHF

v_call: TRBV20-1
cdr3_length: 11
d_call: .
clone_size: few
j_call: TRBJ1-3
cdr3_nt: TGCAGTGCTAGAGATGTGGACACCATATATTTT
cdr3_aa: CSARDVDTIYF

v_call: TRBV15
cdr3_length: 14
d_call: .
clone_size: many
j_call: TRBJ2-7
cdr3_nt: TGTGCCACCAGCAGAGTCCAGAGTTCATACGAGCAGTACTTC
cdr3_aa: CATSRVQSSYEQYF